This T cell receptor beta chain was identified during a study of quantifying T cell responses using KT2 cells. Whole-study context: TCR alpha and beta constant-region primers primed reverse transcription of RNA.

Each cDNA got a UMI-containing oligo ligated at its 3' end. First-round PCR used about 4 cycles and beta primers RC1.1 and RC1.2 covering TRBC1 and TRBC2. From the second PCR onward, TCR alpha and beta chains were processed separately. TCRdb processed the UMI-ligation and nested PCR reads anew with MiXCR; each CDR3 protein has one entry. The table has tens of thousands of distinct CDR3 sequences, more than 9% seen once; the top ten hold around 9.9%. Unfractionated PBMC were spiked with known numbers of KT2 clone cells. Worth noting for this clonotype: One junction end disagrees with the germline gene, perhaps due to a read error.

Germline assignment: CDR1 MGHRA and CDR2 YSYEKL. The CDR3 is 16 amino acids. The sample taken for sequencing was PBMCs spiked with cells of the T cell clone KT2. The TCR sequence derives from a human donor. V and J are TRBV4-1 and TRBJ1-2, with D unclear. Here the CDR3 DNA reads TGTGCCAGCAGCCAGCCCCGTACGGGAAGGCCCTATGGCTACACCTTC. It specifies CASSQPRTGRPYGYTF.